This passage covers 7 T cell receptor beta chains from one sample sequenced in a study of blood T cell repertoires in COVID-19. Data came from immunoSEQ multiplex PCR; TCRdb stores just in-frame clones and leaves some out. The repertoire has approximately 260,000 clones, about 85% of them found once; the top ten carry about 3.6%. Sequencing used peripheral blood. Receptors were obtained from a man younger than 35 with active or convalescent COVID-19.

The chain carries TRBV19 and TRBJ2-7, with D maybe TRBD1 (6 bases). The V end was cut by 2 bases, the J end by 5 bases, with 16 bases between. The germline gives CDR1 LNHDA, CDR2 SQIVND (reference sequence). The CDR3 length is 15 residues. CDR3: CASSISSGVGNEQYF. CDR3 DNA: TGTGCCAGTAGTATATCTTCAGGGGTCGGTAACGAGCAGTACTTC.

The gene calls are TRBV6-4 and TRBJ2-1, with D perhaps TRBD2 (5 bases). CDR3 length: 12 amino acids. Germline V gene lookup returns CDR1 MRHNA and CDR2 SNTAGT. V was shortened by 10 bases and J by 7 bases, with 14 bases between the two germline ends. CDR3 coding DNA: TGTGCCACCTCCCGGACTGAGAATGAGCAGTTCTTC. Its protein is CATSRTENEQFF.

The chain employs TRBV6-5 and TRBJ2-3; D is unclear. The CDR3 totals 13 residues. The V gene lost 0 bases and the J gene lost 2 bases, with 3 bases spanning the gap. CDR1 is MNHEY and CDR2 is SVGAGI in the germline V gene. The CDR3 loop is CASSYSHTDTQYF. CDR3 DNA: TGTGCCAGCAGTTACTCCCACACAGATACGCAGTATTTT.

V is TRBV3-1 (or the pseudogene TRBV3-2) and J is TRBJ1-3; the match to TRBD1 covers 7 bases. This CDR3 spans 15 amino acids. The ends lost 5 bases at V and 2 bases at J; junction bases unmatched: 6. Germline V CDR1 and CDR2: LGHDT, YNNKEL (reference sequence). CDR3 in DNA: TGTGCCAGCAGCTGGATCCAGGGGGCTGGAAACACCATATATTTT. It yields the protein CASSWIQGAGNTIYF.

Turning to this clone: The identical CDR3 is also encoded by other nucleotide sequences in the sample. The V call is TRBV28, the J call TRBJ1-1, with D perhaps matching TRBD1 (5 bases). The CDR3 spans 13 residues. Per the germline V gene, CDR1 is MDHEN and CDR2 is SYDVKM. V shed 2 bases and J shed 4 bases, with 8 bases lying between them. The CDR3 loop is CASSLDRVTEAFF. The CDR3 bases are TGTGCCAGCAGTTTAGACAGAGTCACTGAAGCTTTCTTT.

Turning to this clone: This specimen includes other DNA sequences encoding the same CDR3. J is TRBJ2-3 and V is TRBV7-9; D is possibly TRBD2 (5 bases). Germline values: CDR1 SEHNR, CDR2 FQNEAQ (reference sequence). V lost 5 bases and J lost 1, with 7 bases in between. The CDR3 length is 13 residues. This CDR3 reads CASSPGGTDTQYF. The CDR3 nucleotides read TGTGCCAGCAGCCCCGGGGGCACAGATACGCAGTATTTT.

The chain recombines TRBV5-6 with TRBJ1-2, with D perhaps matching TRBD1 (6 bases). CDR3 length equals 15 residues. V dropped 4 bases and J dropped 4 bases, with 17 bases sitting between them. Germline values: CDR1 SGHDT, CDR2 YYEEEE. CDR3 residues: CASSLVRDNRYGYTF. CDR3 nucleotide sequence: TGTGCCAGCAGCCTTGTACGGGACAACCGCTATGGCTACACCTTC.